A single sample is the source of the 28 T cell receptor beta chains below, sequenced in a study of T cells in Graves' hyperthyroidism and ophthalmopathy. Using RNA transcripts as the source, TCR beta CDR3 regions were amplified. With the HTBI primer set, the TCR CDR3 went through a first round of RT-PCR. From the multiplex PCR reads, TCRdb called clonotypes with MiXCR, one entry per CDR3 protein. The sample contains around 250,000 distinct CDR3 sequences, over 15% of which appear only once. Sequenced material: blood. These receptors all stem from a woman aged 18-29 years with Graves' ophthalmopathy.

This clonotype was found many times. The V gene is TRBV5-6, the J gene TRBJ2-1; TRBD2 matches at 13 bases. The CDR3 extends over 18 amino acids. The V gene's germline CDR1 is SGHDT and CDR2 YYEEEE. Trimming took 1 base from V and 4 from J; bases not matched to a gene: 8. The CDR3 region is CASSLFRLAGGLYNEQFF. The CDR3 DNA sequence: TGTGCCAGCAGCTTGTTCCGACTAGCGGGGGGATTATACAATGAGCAGTTCTTC.

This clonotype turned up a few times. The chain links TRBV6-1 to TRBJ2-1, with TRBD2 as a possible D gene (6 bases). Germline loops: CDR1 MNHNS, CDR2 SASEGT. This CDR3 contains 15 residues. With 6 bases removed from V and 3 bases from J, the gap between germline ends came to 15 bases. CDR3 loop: CASRFAPGLYNEQFF. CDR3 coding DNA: TGTGCCAGCAGATTTGCCCCGGGACTCTACAATGAGCAGTTCTTC.

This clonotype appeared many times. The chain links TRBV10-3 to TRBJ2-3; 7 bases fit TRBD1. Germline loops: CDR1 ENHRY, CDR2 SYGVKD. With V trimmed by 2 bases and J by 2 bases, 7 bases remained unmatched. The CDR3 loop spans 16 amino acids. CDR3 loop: CAISEVTGAPTDTQYF. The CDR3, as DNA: TGTGCCATCAGTGAGGTAACAGGGGCCCCCACAGATACGCAGTATTTT.

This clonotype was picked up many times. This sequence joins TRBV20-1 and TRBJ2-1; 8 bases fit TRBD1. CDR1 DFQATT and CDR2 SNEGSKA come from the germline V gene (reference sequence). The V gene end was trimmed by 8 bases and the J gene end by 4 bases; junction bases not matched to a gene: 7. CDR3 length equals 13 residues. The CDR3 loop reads CSPLRQGYNEQFF. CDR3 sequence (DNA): TGCAGTCCCCTAAGACAGGGGTACAATGAGCAGTTCTTC.

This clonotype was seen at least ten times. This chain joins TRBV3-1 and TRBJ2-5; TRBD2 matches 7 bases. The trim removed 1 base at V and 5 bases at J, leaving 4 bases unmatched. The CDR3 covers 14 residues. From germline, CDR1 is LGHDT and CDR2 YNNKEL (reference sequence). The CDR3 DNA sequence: TGTGCCAGCAGCCAAGCTGCGGGAGATGAGACCCAGTACTTC. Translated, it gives CASSQAAGDETQYF.

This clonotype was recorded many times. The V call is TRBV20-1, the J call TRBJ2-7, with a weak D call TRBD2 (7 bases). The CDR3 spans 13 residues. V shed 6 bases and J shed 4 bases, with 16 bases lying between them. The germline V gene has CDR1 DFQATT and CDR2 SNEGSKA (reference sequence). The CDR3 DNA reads TGCAGTGCGGGAGGGGGAGGAGGGTACGAGCAGTACTTC. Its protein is CSAGGGGGYEQYF.

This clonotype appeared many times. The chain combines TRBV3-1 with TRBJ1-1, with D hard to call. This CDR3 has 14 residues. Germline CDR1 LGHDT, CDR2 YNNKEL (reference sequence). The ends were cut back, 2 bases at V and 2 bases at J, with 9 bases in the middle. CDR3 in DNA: TGTGCCAGCAGCCAAAGGTACAGAAACACTGAAGCTTTCTTT. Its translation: CASSQRYRNTEAFF. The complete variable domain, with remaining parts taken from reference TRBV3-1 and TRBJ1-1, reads DTAVSQTPKYLVTQMGNDKSIKCEQNLGHDTMYWYKQDSKKFLKIMFSYNNKELIINETVPNRFSPKSPDKAHLNLHINSLELGDSAVYFCASSQRYRNTEAFFGQGTRLTVV.

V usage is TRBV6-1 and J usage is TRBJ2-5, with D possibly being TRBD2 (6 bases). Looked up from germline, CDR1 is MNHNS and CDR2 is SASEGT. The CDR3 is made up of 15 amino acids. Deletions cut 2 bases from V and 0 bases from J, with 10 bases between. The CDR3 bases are TGTGCCAGCAGTGAACTCGGGGGAGACCAAGAGACCCAGTACTTC. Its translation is CASSELGGDQETQYF.

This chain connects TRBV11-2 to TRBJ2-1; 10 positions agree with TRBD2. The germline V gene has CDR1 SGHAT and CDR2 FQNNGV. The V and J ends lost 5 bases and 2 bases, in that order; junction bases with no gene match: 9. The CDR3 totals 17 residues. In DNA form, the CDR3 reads TGTGCCAGCAGCCCCCTTACAGCGGGGGGGCCCTACAATGAGCAGTTCTTC. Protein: CASSPLTAGGPYNEQFF.

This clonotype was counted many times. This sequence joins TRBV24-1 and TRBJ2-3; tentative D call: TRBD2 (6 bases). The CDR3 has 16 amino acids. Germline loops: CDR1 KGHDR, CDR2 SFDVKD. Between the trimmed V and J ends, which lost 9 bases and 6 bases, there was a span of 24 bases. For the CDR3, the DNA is TGTGCCACCTCAGACCTGGGCGGGGAGAGCAGGGATACGCAGTATTTT. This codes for CATSDLGGESRDTQYF.

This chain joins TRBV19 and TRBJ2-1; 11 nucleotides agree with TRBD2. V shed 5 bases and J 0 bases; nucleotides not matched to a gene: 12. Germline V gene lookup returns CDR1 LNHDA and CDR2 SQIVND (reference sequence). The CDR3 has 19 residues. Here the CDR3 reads CASSLIPPSGRSSYNEQFF. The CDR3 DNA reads TGTGCCAGTAGTTTAATACCCCCTAGCGGGAGGAGCTCCTACAATGAGCAGTTCTTC.

CDR3 in DNA: TGTGCCAGCAGCCTTGGACTCGGGGCCAACACCGGGGAGCTGTTTTTT. Translating gives CASSLGLGANTGELFF. The rearrangement links TRBV7-3 to TRBJ2-2; D is possibly TRBD1 or TRBD2 (5 bases each). The CDR3 sequence is 16 residues long. CDR1 and CDR2 from the germline V gene are SGHTA and FQGTGA. V was clipped by 5 bases and J by 2 bases, with 15 bases between them.

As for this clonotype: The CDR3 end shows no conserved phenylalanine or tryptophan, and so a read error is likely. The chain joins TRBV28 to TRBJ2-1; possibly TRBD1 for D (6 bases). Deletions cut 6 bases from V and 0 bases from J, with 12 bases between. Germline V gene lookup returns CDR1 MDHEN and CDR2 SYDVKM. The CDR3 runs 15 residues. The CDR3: CASSLGTNSYNEQFS. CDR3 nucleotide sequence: TGTGCCAGCAGCTTAGGGACAAACTCCTACAATGAGCAGTTCTCC.

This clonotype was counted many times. In DNA, the CDR3 is TGTGCCAGCAGTGAAGGGGGACTAGCGGGAGTGACAGATACGCAGTATTTT. Translation: CASSEGGLAGVTDTQYF. This chain joins TRBV25-1 and TRBJ2-3, with 14 bases matching TRBD2. CDR1 is MGHDK, CDR2 SYGVNS, per germline. Trimming removed 2 bases from V and 3 bases from J; junction bases left unmatched: 4. The CDR3 sequence is 17 residues long.

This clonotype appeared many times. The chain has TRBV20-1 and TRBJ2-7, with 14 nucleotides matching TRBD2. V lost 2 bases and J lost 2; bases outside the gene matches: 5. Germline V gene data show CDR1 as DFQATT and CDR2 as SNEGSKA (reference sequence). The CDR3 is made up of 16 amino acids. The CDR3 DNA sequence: TGCAGTGCTAGAACCGGGACTAGCGGGAGTACCTACGAGCAGTACTTC. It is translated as CSARTGTSGSTYEQYF.

The CDR3 is CASSLATQGGFMNTEAFF. In DNA form, the CDR3 reads TGTGCCAGCAGCTTAGCTACACAGGGTGGCTTCATGAACACTGAAGCTTTCTTT. The chain carries TRBV11-2 and TRBJ1-1; D might be TRBD1 (6 bases). V dropped 1 base and J dropped 0 bases, with 18 bases sitting between them. The CDR3 is made up of 18 amino acids. Germline CDR1 reads SGHAT; CDR2 reads FQNNGV.

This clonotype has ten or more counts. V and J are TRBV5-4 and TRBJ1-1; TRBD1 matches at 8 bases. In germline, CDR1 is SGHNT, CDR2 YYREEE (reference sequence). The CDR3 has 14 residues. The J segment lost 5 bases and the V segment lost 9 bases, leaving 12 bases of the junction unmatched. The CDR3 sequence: CAIEGTGPKTEAFF. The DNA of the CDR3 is TGTGCCATTGAGGGGACAGGTCCTAAAACTGAAGCTTTCTTT. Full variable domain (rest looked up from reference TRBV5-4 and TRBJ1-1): ETGVTQSPTHLIKTRGQQVTLRCSSQSGHNTVSWYQQALGQGPQFIFQYYREEENGRGNFPPRFSGLQFPNYSSELNVNALELDDSALYLCAIEGTGPKTEAFFGQGTRLTVV.

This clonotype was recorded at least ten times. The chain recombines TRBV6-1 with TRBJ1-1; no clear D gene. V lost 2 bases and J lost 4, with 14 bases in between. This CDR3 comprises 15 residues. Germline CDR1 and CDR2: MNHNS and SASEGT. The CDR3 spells CASSEIHYGVTEAFF. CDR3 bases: TGTGCCAGCAGTGAAATCCACTACGGGGTCACTGAAGCTTTCTTT.

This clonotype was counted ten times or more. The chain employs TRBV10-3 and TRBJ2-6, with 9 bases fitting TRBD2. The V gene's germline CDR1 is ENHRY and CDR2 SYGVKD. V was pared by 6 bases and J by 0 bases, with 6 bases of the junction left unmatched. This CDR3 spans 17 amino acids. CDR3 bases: TGTGCCATCAGCCCGACTAGCGGAAGCTCTGGGGCCAACGTCCTGACTTTC. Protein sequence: CAISPTSGSSGANVLTF.

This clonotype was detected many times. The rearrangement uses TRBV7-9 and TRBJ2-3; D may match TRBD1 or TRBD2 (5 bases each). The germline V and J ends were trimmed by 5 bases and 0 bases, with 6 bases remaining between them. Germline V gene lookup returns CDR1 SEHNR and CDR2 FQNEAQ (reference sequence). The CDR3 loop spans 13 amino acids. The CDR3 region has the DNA TGTGCCAGCAGCAGGGACAGCACAGATACGCAGTATTTT. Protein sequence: CASSRDSTDTQYF.

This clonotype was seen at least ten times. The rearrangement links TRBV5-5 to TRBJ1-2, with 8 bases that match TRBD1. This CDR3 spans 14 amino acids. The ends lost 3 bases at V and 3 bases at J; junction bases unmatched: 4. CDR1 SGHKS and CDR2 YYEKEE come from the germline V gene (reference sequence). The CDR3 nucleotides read TGTGCCAGCAGCTCCCAGACAGGGGACTATGGCTACACCTTC. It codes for CASSSQTGDYGYTF.

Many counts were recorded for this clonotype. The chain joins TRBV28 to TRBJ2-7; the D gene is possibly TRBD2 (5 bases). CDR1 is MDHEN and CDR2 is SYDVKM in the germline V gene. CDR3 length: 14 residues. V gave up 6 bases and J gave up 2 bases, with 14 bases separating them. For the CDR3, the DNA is TGTGCCAGCAGGGAAACCGGGATCCCCTACGAGCAGTACTTC. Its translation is CASRETGIPYEQYF.

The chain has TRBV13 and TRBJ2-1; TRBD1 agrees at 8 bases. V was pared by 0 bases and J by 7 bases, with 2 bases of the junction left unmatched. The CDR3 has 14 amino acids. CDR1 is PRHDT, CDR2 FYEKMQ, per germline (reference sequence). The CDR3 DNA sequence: TGTGCCAGCAGCTTAGGCCGGACAGGGAATGAGCAGTTCTTC. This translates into CASSLGRTGNEQFF.

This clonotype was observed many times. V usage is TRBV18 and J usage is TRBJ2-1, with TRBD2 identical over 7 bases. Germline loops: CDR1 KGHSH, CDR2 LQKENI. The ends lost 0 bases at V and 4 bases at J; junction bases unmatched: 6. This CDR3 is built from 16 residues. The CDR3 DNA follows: TGTGCCAGCTCACCACCGGAGCCCGGGGGGTACAATGAGCAGTTCTTC. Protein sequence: CASSPPEPGGYNEQFF.

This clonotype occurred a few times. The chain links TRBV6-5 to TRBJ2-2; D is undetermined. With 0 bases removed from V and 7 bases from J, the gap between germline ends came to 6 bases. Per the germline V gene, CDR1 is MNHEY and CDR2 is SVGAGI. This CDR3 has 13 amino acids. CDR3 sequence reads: CASSYSGFGELFF. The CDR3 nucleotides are TGTGCCAGCAGTTACTCGGGTTTCGGGGAGCTGTTTTTT.

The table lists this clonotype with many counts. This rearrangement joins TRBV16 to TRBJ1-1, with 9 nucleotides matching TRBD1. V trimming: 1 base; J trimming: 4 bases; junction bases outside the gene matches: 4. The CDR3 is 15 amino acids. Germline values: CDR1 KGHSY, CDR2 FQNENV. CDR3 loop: CASSQFVTGGTEAFF. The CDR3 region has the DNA TGTGCCAGCAGCCAATTCGTGACAGGGGGCACTGAAGCTTTCTTT.

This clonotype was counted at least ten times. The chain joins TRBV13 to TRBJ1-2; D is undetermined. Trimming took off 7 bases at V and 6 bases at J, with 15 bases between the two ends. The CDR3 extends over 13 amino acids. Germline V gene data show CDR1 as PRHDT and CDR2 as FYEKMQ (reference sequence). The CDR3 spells CASNLRWTNGYTF. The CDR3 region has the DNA TGTGCCAGCAACTTGAGATGGACGAATGGCTACACCTTC.

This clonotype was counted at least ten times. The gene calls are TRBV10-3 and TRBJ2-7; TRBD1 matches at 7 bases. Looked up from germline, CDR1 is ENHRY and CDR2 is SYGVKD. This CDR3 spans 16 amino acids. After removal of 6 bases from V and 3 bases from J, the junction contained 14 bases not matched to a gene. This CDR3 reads CAIRNREGTAYYEQYF. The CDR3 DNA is TGTGCCATCAGAAACAGAGAGGGGACAGCCTACTACGAGCAGTACTTC.